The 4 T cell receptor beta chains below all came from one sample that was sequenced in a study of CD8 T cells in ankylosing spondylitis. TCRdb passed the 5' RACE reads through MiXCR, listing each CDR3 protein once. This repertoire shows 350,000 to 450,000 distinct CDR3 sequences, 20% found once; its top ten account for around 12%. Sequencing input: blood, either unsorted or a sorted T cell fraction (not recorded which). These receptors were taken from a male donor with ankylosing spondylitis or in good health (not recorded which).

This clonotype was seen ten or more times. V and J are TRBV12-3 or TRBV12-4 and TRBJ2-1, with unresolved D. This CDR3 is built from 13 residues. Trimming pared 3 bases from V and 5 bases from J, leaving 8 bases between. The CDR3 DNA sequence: TGTGCCAGCAGTTTCCCTCTTCACAATGAGCAGTTCTTC. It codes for CASSFPLHNEQFF.

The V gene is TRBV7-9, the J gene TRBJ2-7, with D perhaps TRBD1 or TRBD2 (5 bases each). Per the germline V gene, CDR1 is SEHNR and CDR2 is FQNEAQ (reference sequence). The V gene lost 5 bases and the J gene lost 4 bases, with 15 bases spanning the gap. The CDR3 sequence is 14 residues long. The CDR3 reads CASSPRGTVYEQYF. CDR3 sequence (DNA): TGTGCCAGCAGCCCCAGAGGGACGGTTTACGAGCAGTACTTC.

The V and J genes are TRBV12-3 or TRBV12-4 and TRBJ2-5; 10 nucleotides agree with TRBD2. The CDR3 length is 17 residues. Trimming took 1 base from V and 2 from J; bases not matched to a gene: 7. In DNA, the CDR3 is TGTGCCAGCAGTTTAGGTTCAGGACTAGCGGAACAAGAGACCCAGTACTTC. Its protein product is CASSLGSGLAEQETQYF.

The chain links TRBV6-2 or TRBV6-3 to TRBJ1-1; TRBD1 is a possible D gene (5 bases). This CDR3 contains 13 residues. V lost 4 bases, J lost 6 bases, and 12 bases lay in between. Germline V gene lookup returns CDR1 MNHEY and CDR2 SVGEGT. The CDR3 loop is CASSSTDRPEAFF. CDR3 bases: TGTGCCAGCAGTTCGACAGATCGGCCTGAAGCTTTCTTT.